This TCR delta chain was retrieved from a study of gamma-delta T cells after stem cell transplantation. CDR3 size: 29 residues. V was pared by 3 bases and J by 0 bases, with 44 bases of the junction left unmatched. The V gene's germline CDR1 is GEAIGNYY and CDR2 EKD. TCRdb re-called the RT-PCR reads with CATT. Of about 2,500 delta-chain clones listed, about a fifth are singletons. The chain carries TRDV2 and TRDJ1, with 11 bases that match TRDD3. Material for sequencing was gamma-delta T cells. This sequence originates from a human donor. It is not recorded whose cells these are; they may come from a transplant donor. The CDR3 nucleotides are TGTGCCTGTGACGAGTGGAAGTCTCCTACGAGTCCATTTTTACTGGGGGATATGAATTCCCAATCGTACACCGATAAACTCATCTTT. It is translated as CACDEWKSPTSPFLLGDMNSQSYTDKLIF.